A single sample is the source of the 18 T cell receptor beta chains below, sequenced in a study of T cell responses to AZD1222 COVID-19 vaccine. Method: immunoSEQ multiplex PCR; TCRdb's copy keeps in-frame clones and lacks some. The sample holds 92,000 or so clones, 75% to 90% seen once. Sample: peripheral blood, taken 28 days after the second AZD1222 dose. These receptors came from an adult who received the AZD1222 COVID-19 vaccine.

The chain links TRBV19 to TRBJ1-3; 8 bases line up with TRBD1. The CDR3 sequence is 16 residues long. The ends lost 3 bases at V and 4 bases at J; junction bases unmatched: 8. From germline, CDR1 is LNHDA and CDR2 SQIVND (reference sequence). The CDR3 DNA reads as TGTGCCAGTAGTATCGCCGTCAGGGGGCACGGAAACACCATATATTTT. Its protein is CASSIAVRGHGNTIYF.

This chain joins TRBV2 and TRBJ1-5, with D perhaps TRBD1 (6 bases). Looked up from germline, CDR1 is SNHLY and CDR2 is FYNNEI. The length of the CDR3 is 15 residues. V dropped 8 bases and J dropped 3 bases, with 17 bases sitting between them. CDR3 DNA: TGTGCCAGCCGTTCACAGGGTCCTCTCAATCAGCCCCAGCATTTT. Translation: CASRSQGPLNQPQHF.

V gene TRBV5-4 combines with J gene TRBJ2-1; D unresolved. The germline CDR1 and CDR2 sequences are SGHNT and YYREEE (reference sequence). The CDR3 has 16 residues. The V and J ends lost 3 bases and 6 bases respectively, with 19 bases between them. Here the CDR3 DNA reads TGTGCCAGCAGCTCCCAGACTGCCTTAAGGAGCAATGAGCAGTTCTTC. As protein: CASSSQTALRSNEQFF. Using reference TRBV5-4 and TRBJ2-1 for the parts outside the CDR3, the full variable domain is ETGVTQSPTHLIKTRGQQVTLRCSSQSGHNTVSWYQQALGQGPQFIFQYYREEENGRGNFPPRFSGLQFPNYSSELNVNALELDDSALYLCASSSQTALRSNEQFFGPGTRLTVL.

The chain couples TRBV4-1 to TRBJ1-6; D is perhaps TRBD1 (5 bases). The CDR3 runs to 17 residues. CDR1 and CDR2 (germline): MGHRA, YSYEKL. V was pared by 1 base and J by 0 bases, with 10 bases between. CDR3 region: CASSQGVGGSYNSPLHF. The CDR3 DNA follows: TGCGCCAGCAGCCAAGGCGTTGGGGGCTCCTATAATTCACCCCTCCACTTT.

The chain links TRBV9 to TRBJ1-1; D gene ambiguous. This CDR3 region has 13 residues. Trimming removed 0 bases at V and 4 bases at J, with 7 bases between. CDR1 is SGDLS and CDR2 is YYNGEE in the germline V gene. The CDR3 nucleotides read TGTGCCAGCAGCGTAGTAGTGGGCACTGAAGCTTTCTTT. Its translation is CASSVVVGTEAFF.

The J gene is TRBJ1-6, the V gene TRBV18, with TRBD1 as a possible D gene (5 bases). Germline CDR1 reads KGHSH; CDR2 reads LQKENI. The ends were cut back, 3 bases at V and 5 bases at J, with 11 bases in the middle. This CDR3 comprises 15 residues. The CDR3 here is CASSPGRGNNSPLHF. The CDR3 DNA follows: TGTGCCAGCTCACCGGGAAGGGGTAATAATTCACCCCTCCACTTT.

The chain couples TRBV3-1 (or the pseudogene TRBV3-2) to TRBJ2-7; D ambiguous. The CDR3 length is 13 residues. Trimming stripped 2 bases from V and 0 bases from J, with 5 bases between. Germline V CDR1 and CDR2: LGHDT, YNNKEL (reference sequence). The CDR3 region is CASSQQNSYEQYF. DNA for the CDR3: TGTGCCAGCAGCCAACAGAACTCCTACGAGCAGTACTTC.

The chain has TRBV10-3 and TRBJ1-6; D gene unclear. The CDR3 runs 14 residues. V was shortened by 2 bases and J by 7 bases, with 9 bases between the two germline ends. From germline, CDR1 is ENHRY and CDR2 SYGVKD. Here the CDR3 reads CAISERQVNSPLHF. The CDR3, as DNA: TGTGCCATCAGTGAGCGGCAGGTGAATTCACCCCTCCACTTT.

The genes are TRBV6-1 and TRBJ2-3, with a tentative D call TRBD2 (5 bases). Looked up from germline, CDR1 is MNHNS and CDR2 is SASEGT. The CDR3 covers 13 residues. V was trimmed by 2 bases and J by 3 bases, leaving 6 bases between them. The CDR3 region is CASSELATDTQYF. CDR3 DNA sequence: TGTGCCAGCAGTGAACTAGCAACAGATACGCAGTATTTT.

The chain recombines TRBV7-9 with TRBJ2-1, with D perhaps matching TRBD2 (5 bases). Looked up from germline, CDR1 is SEHNR and CDR2 is FQNEAQ (reference sequence). V lost 1 base and J 2 bases, leaving 12 bases between the germline ends. CDR3 length: 16 amino acids. This CDR3 is CASSLERSRTYNEQFF. Written as DNA, the CDR3 is TGTGCCAGCAGCTTAGAGCGGTCCCGTACCTACAATGAGCAGTTCTTC. Using reference TRBV7-9 and TRBJ2-1 for the parts outside the CDR3, the full variable domain is DTGVSQNPRHKITKRGQNVTFRCDPISEHNRLYWYRQTLGQGPEFLTYFQNEAQLEKSRLLSDRFSAERPKGSFSTLEIQRTEQGDSAMYLCASSLERSRTYNEQFFGPGTRLTVL.

The V call is TRBV7-9, the J call TRBJ1-1; no clear D. Per germline, CDR1 SEHNR and CDR2 FQNEAQ (reference sequence). This CDR3 contains 16 residues. V gave up 2 bases and J gave up 3 bases, with 16 bases separating them. The CDR3 DNA is TGTGCCAGCAGCTTACAGCGATCACGACTTGACACTGAAGCTTTCTTT. It encodes CASSLQRSRLDTEAFF.

CDR3 nucleotide sequence: TGTGCCAGCAGCGTAGCTAGTAACACTGAAGCTTTCTTT. This codes for CASSVASNTEAFF. The chain links TRBV9 to TRBJ1-1, with unresolved D. Germline CDR1 is SGDLS and CDR2 is YYNGEE. This CDR3 is built from 13 residues. V lost 0 bases, J lost 2 bases, and 5 bases lay in between.

The V and J genes are TRBV7-2 and TRBJ1-1, with D unresolved. Trimming left V 0 bases short and J 2 bases short, with 10 bases between. Germline CDR1 SGHTA, CDR2 FQGNSA. This CDR3 is 15 amino acids long. The DNA of the CDR3 is TGTGCCAGCAGCTTAGCAAACGCAAGAAACACTGAAGCTTTCTTT. As protein: CASSLANARNTEAFF.

V and J are TRBV28 and TRBJ2-1, with D possibly TRBD2 on 5 matching bases. Trimming took off 5 bases at V and 10 bases at J, with 15 bases between the two ends. Germline CDR1 and CDR2: MDHEN and SYDVKM. The CDR3 is 13 residues long. CDR3 in amino acids: CASSPSGDREQFF. CDR3 bases: TGTGCCAGCAGTCCCTCCGGGGATAGGGAGCAGTTCTTC.

This chain's CDR3 is CASSIDTLLPYGYTF. CDR3 coding DNA: TGTGCCAGTAGTATAGATACCTTACTGCCCTATGGCTACACCTTC. The chain employs TRBV19 and TRBJ1-2; no firm D call. V shed 0 bases and J shed 4 bases, with 12 bases lying between them. The CDR3 contains 15 residues. Germline CDR1 reads LNHDA; CDR2 reads SQIVND (reference sequence).

This chain links TRBV27 with TRBJ1-6; maybe TRBD1 (6 bases). The CDR3 runs 16 residues. Per the germline V gene, CDR1 is MNHEY and CDR2 is SMNVEV (reference sequence). V lost 3 bases to trimming and J lost 7 bases, with 16 bases between them. The CDR3 region is CASSFVGGLINSPLHF. The CDR3, as DNA: TGTGCCAGCAGTTTTGTTGGGGGGCTTATAAATTCACCCCTCCACTTT.

This chain links TRBV6-5 with TRBJ1-5, with a tentative D call TRBD1 (6 bases). The CDR3 spans 15 residues. Trimming removed 6 bases from V and 4 bases from J, with 16 bases in between. Germline loops: CDR1 MNHEY, CDR2 SVGAGI. CDR3 region: CASSLNRDQNQPQHF. CDR3 in DNA: TGTGCCAGCAGCCTAAACAGGGATCAAAATCAGCCCCAGCATTTT.

The rearrangement links TRBV30 to TRBJ1-3, with D possibly being TRBD1 (6 bases). CDR3 length equals 17 residues. Germline V CDR1 and CDR2: GTSNPN, SVGIG (reference sequence). Trimming took off 1 base at V and 0 bases at J, with 16 bases between the two ends. The CDR3 spells CAWSGGRQGRSGNTIYF. The CDR3 DNA reads as TGTGCCTGGAGTGGGGGGCGGCAGGGCCGCTCTGGAAACACCATATATTTT. The variable domain in full, with the rest retrieved from reference TRBV30 and TRBJ1-3, is SQTIHQWPATLVQPVGSPLSLECTVEGTSNPNLYWYRQAAGRGLQLLFYSVGIGQISSEVPQNLSASRPQDRQFILSSKKLLLSDSGFYLCAWSGGRQGRSGNTIYFGEGSWLTVV.